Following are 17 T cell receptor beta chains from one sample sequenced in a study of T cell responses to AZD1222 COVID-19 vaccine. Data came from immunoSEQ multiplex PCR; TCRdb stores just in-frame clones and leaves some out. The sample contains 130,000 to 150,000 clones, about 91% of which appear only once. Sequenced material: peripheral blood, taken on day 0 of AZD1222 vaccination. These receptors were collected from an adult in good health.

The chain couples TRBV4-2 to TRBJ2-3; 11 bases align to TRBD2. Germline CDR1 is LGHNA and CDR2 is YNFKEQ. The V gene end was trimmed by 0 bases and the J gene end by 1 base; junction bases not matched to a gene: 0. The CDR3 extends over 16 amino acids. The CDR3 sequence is CASSQELAGGTDTQYF. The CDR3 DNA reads TGTGCCAGCAGCCAAGAACTAGCGGGGGGCACAGATACGCAGTATTTT.

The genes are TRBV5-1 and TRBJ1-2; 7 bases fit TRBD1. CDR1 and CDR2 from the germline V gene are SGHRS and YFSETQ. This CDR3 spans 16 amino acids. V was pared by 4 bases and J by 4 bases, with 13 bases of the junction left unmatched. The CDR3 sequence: CASSPRTTGARYGYTF. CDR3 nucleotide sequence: TGCGCCAGCAGCCCCAGAACCACAGGGGCCCGCTATGGCTACACCTTC.

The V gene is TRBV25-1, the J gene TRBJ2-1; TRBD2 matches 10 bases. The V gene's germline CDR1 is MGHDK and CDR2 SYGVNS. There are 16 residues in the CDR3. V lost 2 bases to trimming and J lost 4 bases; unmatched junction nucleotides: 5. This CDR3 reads CASSETSGVIYNEQFF. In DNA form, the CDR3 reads TGTGCCAGCAGTGAAACTAGCGGGGTCATTTACAATGAGCAGTTCTTC. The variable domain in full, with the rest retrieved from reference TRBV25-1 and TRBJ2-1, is EADIYQTPRYLVIGTGKKITLECSQTMGHDKMYWYQQDPGMELHLIHYSYGVNSTEKGDLSSESTVSRIRTEHFPLTLESARPSHTSQYLCASSETSGVIYNEQFFGPGTRLTVL.

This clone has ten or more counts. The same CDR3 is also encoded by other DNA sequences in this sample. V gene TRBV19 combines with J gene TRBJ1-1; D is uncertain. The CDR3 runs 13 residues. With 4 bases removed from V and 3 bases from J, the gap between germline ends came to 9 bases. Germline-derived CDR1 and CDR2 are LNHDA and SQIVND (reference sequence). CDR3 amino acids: CASSTGGDTEAFF. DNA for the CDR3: TGTGCCAGTAGTACGGGAGGAGACACTGAAGCTTTCTTT. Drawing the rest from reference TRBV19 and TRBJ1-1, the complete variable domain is DGGITQSPKYLFRKEGQNVTLSCEQNLNHDAMYWYRQDPGQGLRLIYYSQIVNDFQKGDIAEGYSVSREKKESFPLTVTSAQKNPTAFYLCASSTGGDTEAFFGQGTRLTVV.

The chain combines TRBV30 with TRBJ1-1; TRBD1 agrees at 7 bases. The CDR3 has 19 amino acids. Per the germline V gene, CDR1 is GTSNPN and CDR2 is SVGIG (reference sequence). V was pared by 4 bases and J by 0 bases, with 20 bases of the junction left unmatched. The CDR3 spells CAWNPAGQPEKTMNTEAFF. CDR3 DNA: TGTGCCTGGAACCCGGCGGGACAGCCCGAAAAAACGATGAACACTGAAGCTTTCTTT.

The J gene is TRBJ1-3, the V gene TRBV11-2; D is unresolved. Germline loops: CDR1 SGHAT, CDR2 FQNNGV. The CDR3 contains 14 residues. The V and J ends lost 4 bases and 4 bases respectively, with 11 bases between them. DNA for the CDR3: TGTGCCAGCAGCTCAGATCCCATGGGAAACACCATATATTTT. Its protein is CASSSDPMGNTIYF.

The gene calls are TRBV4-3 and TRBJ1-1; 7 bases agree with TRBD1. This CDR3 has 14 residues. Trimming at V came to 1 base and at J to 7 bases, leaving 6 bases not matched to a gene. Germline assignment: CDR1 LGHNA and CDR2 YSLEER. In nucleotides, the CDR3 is TGCGCCAGCAGCCAAGCTGGGACAGTTGATGAAGCTTTCTTT. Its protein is CASSQAGTVDEAFF.

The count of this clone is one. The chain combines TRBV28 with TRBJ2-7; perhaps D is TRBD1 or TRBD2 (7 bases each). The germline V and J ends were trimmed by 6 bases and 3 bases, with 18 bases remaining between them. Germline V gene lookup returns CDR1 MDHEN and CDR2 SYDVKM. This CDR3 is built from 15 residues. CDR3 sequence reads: CASSRGGVNDYEQYF. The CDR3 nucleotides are TGTGCCAGCAGCAGGGGGGGCGTTAATGACTACGAGCAGTACTTC.

CDR3 nucleotides: TGTGCCAGCAGCGTAGCTGGGCATACACTAATCACCGGGGAGCTGTTTTTT. Protein: CASSVAGHTLITGELFF. This chain links TRBV9 with TRBJ2-2; D gene ambiguous. The CDR3 is 17 residues long. V lost 0 bases and J lost 4, with 16 bases in between. Germline-derived CDR1 and CDR2 are SGDLS and YYNGEE.

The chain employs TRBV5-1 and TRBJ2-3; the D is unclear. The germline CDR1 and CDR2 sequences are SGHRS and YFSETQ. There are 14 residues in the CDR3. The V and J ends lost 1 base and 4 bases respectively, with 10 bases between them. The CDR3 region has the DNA TGCGCCAGCAGCTTGATGGTGCTGGCAGATACGCAGTATTTT. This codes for CASSLMVLADTQYF.

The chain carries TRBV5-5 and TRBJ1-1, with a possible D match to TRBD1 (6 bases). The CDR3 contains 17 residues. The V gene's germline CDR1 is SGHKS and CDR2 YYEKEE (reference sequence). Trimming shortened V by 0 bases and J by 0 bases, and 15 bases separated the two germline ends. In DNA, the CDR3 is TGTGCCAGCAGCTTGGTGGGGGGGGCTGGCTTGAACACTGAAGCTTTCTTT. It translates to CASSLVGGAGLNTEAFF.

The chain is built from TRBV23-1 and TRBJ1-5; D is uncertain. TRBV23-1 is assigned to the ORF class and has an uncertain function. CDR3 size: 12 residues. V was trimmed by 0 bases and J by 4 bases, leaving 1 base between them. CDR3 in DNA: TGCGCCAGCAGTCAATCAAATCAGCCCCAGCATTTT. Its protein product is CASSQSNQPQHF.

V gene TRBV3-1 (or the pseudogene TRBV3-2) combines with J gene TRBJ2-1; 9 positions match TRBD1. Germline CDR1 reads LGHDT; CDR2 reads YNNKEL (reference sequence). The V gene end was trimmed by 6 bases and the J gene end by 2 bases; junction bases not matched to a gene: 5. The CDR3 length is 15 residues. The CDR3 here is CASSRTGGAYNEQFF. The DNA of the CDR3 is TGTGCCAGCAGTCGTACAGGGGGCGCCTACAATGAGCAGTTCTTC.

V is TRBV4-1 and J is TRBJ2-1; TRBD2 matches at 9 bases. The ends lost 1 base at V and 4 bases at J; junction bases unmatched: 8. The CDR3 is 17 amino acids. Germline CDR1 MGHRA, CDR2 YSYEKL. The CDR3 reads CASSQGPAGGIYNEQFF. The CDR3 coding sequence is TGCGCCAGCAGCCAAGGTCCAGCGGGGGGCATTTACAATGAGCAGTTCTTC.

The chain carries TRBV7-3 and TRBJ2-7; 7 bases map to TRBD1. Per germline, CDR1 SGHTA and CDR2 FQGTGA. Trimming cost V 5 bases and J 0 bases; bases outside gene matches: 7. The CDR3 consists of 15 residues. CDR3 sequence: CASSRTGSSSYEQYF. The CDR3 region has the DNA TGTGCCAGCAGCAGGACAGGTTCTAGCTCCTACGAGCAGTACTTC.

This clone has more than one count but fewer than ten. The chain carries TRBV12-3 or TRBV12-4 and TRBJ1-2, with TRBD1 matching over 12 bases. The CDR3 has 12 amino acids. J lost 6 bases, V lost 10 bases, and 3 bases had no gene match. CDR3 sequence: CATGTGGNGYTF. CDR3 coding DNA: TGTGCCACCGGGACAGGGGGCAATGGCTACACCTTC.

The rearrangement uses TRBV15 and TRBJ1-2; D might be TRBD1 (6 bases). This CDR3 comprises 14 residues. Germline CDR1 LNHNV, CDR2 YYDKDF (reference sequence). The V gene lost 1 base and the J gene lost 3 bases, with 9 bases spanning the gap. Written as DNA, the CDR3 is TGTGCCACCAGCAGAGGGGGACAAGACTATGGCTACACCTTC. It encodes CATSRGGQDYGYTF.